A single sample gave rise to the 26 T cell receptor beta chains below, sequenced in a study of T cell repertoires in cytomegalovirus infection (dated by TCRdb to the late 2010s). Sequencing relied on an Illumina HiSeq 1500. The public reads were quality trimmed at Q25 with fastp and then assembled into clones with MiXCR by TCRdb, keeping productive beta chains. CDR3 protein sequences are deduplicated, and each keeps its most common genes and DNA. The sample table holds approximately 500,000 distinct CDR3 sequences, of which less than 30% were seen once. Approximately 13% of the sample is in the top ten clones. Specimen: PBMCs. These receptors were collected from a human donor in good health (CMV status not recorded). Some clones in this sample may be carry-over from other donors' samples.

This clonotype was seen a handful of times. For the CDR3, the DNA is TGCGCCAGCAGCTTGGTCGGGGTCTTCTCCCGGCGGGAGATTCGGGAGCAGTTCTTC. It yields the protein CASSLVGVFSRREIREQFF. The rearrangement joins TRBV5-1 to TRBJ2-1; the match to TRBD2 covers 7 bases. This CDR3 contains 19 residues. Germline values: CDR1 SGHRS, CDR2 YFSETQ. Trimming at V came to 0 bases and at J to 10 bases, leaving 22 bases not matched to a gene.

This clonotype has just a few counts. The chain carries TRBV20-1 and TRBJ2-1, with D unresolved. With 4 bases removed from V and 1 base from J, the gap between germline ends came to 8 bases. Germline loops: CDR1 DFQATT, CDR2 SNEGSKA (reference sequence). The CDR3 length is 13 residues. CDR3 nucleotides: TGCAGTGCTAAAAAGGTATCCTACAATGAGCAGTTCTTC. It encodes CSAKKVSYNEQFF.

This clonotype was observed a handful of times. The chain has TRBV2 and TRBJ1-1; D perhaps matches TRBD1 (6 bases). This CDR3 is 13 amino acids long. Germline V gene data show CDR1 as SNHLY and CDR2 as FYNNEI. The V end lost 7 bases, the J end lost 4 bases, and 13 bases lay between the germline ends. CDR3 sequence (DNA): TGTGCCAGCAACCTTAAAGGGGGCACTGAAGCTTTCTTT. Amino acids: CASNLKGGTEAFF.

This clonotype has only a few counts. This sequence joins TRBV23-1 and TRBJ2-7, with D tentatively TRBD1 (6 bases). TRBV23-1 is an ORF for which the function is uncertain. This CDR3 contains 19 residues. V lost 1 base and J lost 9, with 31 bases in between. The DNA of the CDR3 is TGCGCCAGCAGTCAATTGTCTCGGGACACGGTCTTAACCACCGACGGGCAGTACTTC. This encodes CASSQLSRDTVLTTDGQYF.

The chain couples TRBV28 to TRBJ1-5; 8 bases match TRBD1. CDR1 is MDHEN and CDR2 is SYDVKM in the germline V gene. The J segment lost 0 bases and the V segment lost 3 bases, leaving 10 bases of the junction unmatched. This CDR3 comprises 18 residues. The CDR3: CASSFIQGQVDSNQPQHF. The CDR3 DNA reads as TGTGCCAGCAGTTTCATCCAGGGACAGGTCGATAGCAATCAGCCCCAGCATTTT.

This clonotype was seen only a few times. The chain combines TRBV28 with TRBJ1-5; D gene unclear. The CDR3 contains 13 residues. The germline V gene has CDR1 MDHEN and CDR2 SYDVKM. V shed 8 bases and J shed 2 bases, with 10 bases lying between them. In nucleotides, the CDR3 is TGTGCCAGCGCTGGGAGGGGCAATCAGCCCCAGCATTTT. It yields the protein CASAGRGNQPQHF.

The rearrangement uses TRBV12-3 or TRBV12-4 and TRBJ1-6; 8 bases agree with TRBD1. J gave up 7 bases and V 6 bases, and 11 bases lay outside the gene matches. The CDR3 contains 16 residues. In nucleotides, the CDR3 is TGTGCCAGCAGATCGGGACAGGTCTCAAGGAATTCACCCCTCCACTTT. This sequence encodes CASRSGQVSRNSPLHF.

The CDR3 DNA reads TGTGCCAGCACCTCATGGGGTCTAGCGAGCGGGGGGACCGGGGAGCTGTTTTTT. Translation: CASTSWGLASGGTGELFF. The rearrangement uses TRBV28 and TRBJ2-2; the match to TRBD2 covers 9 bases. The CDR3 consists of 18 residues. From germline, CDR1 is MDHEN and CDR2 SYDVKM. J gave up 5 bases and V 7 bases, and 17 bases lay outside the gene matches.

J is TRBJ2-1 and V is TRBV12-3 or TRBV12-4; tentative D call: TRBD1 (6 bases). V was clipped by 8 bases and J by 6 bases, with 14 bases between them. The CDR3 totals 13 residues. CDR3 loop: CASLGQLGNEQFF. CDR3 sequence (DNA): TGTGCCAGCTTGGGACAACTAGGCAATGAGCAGTTCTTC.

The V gene is TRBV29-1, the J gene TRBJ1-2, with D perhaps matching TRBD1 (6 bases). V was trimmed by 4 bases and J by 8 bases, leaving 23 bases between them. CDR1 SQVTM and CDR2 ANQGSEA come from the germline V gene. The CDR3 sequence is 15 residues long. The CDR3 protein is CSVVSRGTGSLGYTF. The CDR3 nucleotides are TGCAGCGTTGTATCGCGTGGCACAGGGTCCTTGGGCTACACCTTC.

In its sample, this clonotype was seen once. This chain uses TRBV28 with TRBJ2-7; 9 nucleotides align to TRBD1. Per germline, CDR1 MDHEN and CDR2 SYDVKM. The CDR3 loop spans 15 amino acids. J lost 3 bases, V lost 6 bases, and 9 bases had no gene match. The CDR3 loop is CASRGPGQGYYEQYF. The CDR3 DNA sequence: TGTGCCAGCAGGGGGCCGGGACAGGGATACTACGAGCAGTACTTC.

In DNA form, the CDR3 reads TGCAGTGCTAGAGGGGTAGGGCTTAGCTCCTACGAGCAGTACTTC. It translates to CSARGVGLSSYEQYF. The chain is built from TRBV20-1 and TRBJ2-7, with D unresolved. V was shortened by 1 base and J by 0 bases, with 13 bases between the two germline ends. This CDR3 comprises 15 residues. Per the germline V gene, CDR1 is DFQATT and CDR2 is SNEGSKA (reference sequence).

The chain uses TRBV7-9 and TRBJ2-4, with 7 bases matching TRBD1. In germline, CDR1 is SEHNR, CDR2 FQNEAQ (reference sequence). The CDR3 has 15 residues. The trim removed 5 bases at V and 0 bases at J, leaving 4 bases unmatched. The DNA of the CDR3 is TGTGCCAGCAGCCCGGGACAGTTAGCCAAAAACATTCAGTACTTC. This sequence encodes CASSPGQLAKNIQYF.

The chain employs TRBV9 and TRBJ2-1, with D possibly being TRBD2 (5 bases). Germline loops: CDR1 SGDLS, CDR2 YYNGEE. The CDR3 totals 13 residues. V lost 0 bases to trimming and J lost 10 bases, with 11 bases between them. The CDR3 is CASSVDLAREQFF. The CDR3 coding sequence is TGTGCCAGCAGCGTAGATCTAGCAAGGGAGCAGTTCTTC. Full variable domain (outside the CDR3, taken from reference TRBV9 and TRBJ2-1): DSGVTQTPKHLITATGQRVTLRCSPRSGDLSVYWYQQSLDQGLQFLIQYYNGEERAKGNILERFSAQQFPDLHSELNLSSLELGDSALYFCASSVDLAREQFFGPGTRLTVL.

This clonotype was counted ten times or more. The chain combines TRBV12-3 or TRBV12-4 with TRBJ2-1; D tentatively reads TRBD1 or TRBD2 (5 bases each). This CDR3 is 12 amino acids long. Trimming shortened V by 6 bases and J by 6 bases, and 9 bases separated the two germline ends. The CDR3 is CASSFGGNEQFF. The CDR3 DNA is TGTGCCAGCAGCTTTGGGGGCAATGAGCAGTTCTTC.

The V call is TRBV5-1, the J call TRBJ2-1; 8 bases are shared with TRBD2. J was trimmed by 7 bases and V by 0 bases; bases with no gene match: 9. This CDR3 has 16 residues. Germline V gene lookup returns CDR1 SGHRS and CDR2 YFSETQ. CDR3 region: CASSLATSAGRNEQFF. The CDR3 nucleotides are TGCGCCAGCAGCTTGGCGACTAGCGCGGGCCGGAATGAGCAGTTCTTC.

This clonotype was observed a few times. J is TRBJ2-1 and V is TRBV11-3; 10 nucleotides match TRBD2. V shed 3 bases and J 9 bases; nucleotides not matched to a gene: 8. Looked up from germline, CDR1 is SGHNT and CDR2 is YENEEA. The CDR3 spans 15 residues. Here the CDR3 reads CASSFSGRTSGEQFF. CDR3 sequence (DNA): TGTGCCAGCAGCTTTAGCGGGAGGACGAGTGGTGAGCAGTTCTTC.

This clonotype was counted a few times. The genes are TRBV6-2 or TRBV6-3 and TRBJ2-7; 8 bases agree with TRBD2. Unmatched junction bases numbered 7, after V lost 6 bases and J lost 0 bases. The germline V gene has CDR1 MNHEY and CDR2 SVGEGT. The CDR3 loop spans 15 amino acids. The CDR3 sequence is CASRDTSGSSYEQYF. The CDR3 region has the DNA TGTGCCAGCAGGGATACTAGCGGCAGCTCCTACGAGCAGTACTTC.

This clonotype was detected only a few times. The chain links TRBV19 to TRBJ2-3; TRBD2 is a possible D gene (6 bases). Looked up from germline, CDR1 is LNHDA and CDR2 is SQIVND (reference sequence). The CDR3 has 14 amino acids. V was cut by 3 bases and J by 2 bases, with 9 bases left in between. The CDR3 DNA is TGTGCCAGTAGTATCGGGGGTTACACAGATACGCAGTATTTT. It yields the protein CASSIGGYTDTQYF.

On this clonotype: This may be a read error, as it is one base from a much larger clone. The V and J genes are TRBV9 and TRBJ2-3; D gene unclear. In germline, CDR1 is SGDLS, CDR2 YYNGEE. Trimming left V 3 bases short and J 2 bases short, with 4 bases between. The CDR3 covers 12 residues. This CDR3 reads CASSGITDTQYF. The CDR3 DNA reads as TGTGCCAGCAGCGGGATCACAGATACGCAGTATTTT.

With respect to this clonotype: Relative to the germline gene, one junction end is altered; a read error may explain this. The chain carries TRBV5-8 and TRBJ1-1; tentatively, D is TRBD1 (5 bases). Germline assignment: CDR1 SGHTS and CDR2 YDEGEE. The CDR3 is made up of 11 amino acids. The chain's CDR3 is CASRSPIQGIF. CDR3 bases: TGTGCCAGCAGGTCGCCCATTCAGGGAATCTTT.

This clonotype was counted ten times or more. The genes are TRBV7-9 and TRBJ2-5; a possible D gene is TRBD2 (5 bases). From germline, CDR1 is SEHNR and CDR2 FQNEAQ (reference sequence). This CDR3 contains 15 residues. V was cut by 4 bases and J by 1 base, with 13 bases left in between. The CDR3 nucleotides are TGTGCCAGCAGCTGGACTTCGGAGGCCCAAGAGACCCAGTACTTC. Translated: CASSWTSEAQETQYF.

This clonotype was found many times. Mismatch with germline at one junction end may stem from a read error. The V call is TRBV5-1, the J call TRBJ2-1; D is undetermined. The CDR3 is 15 residues long. Per germline, CDR1 SGHRS and CDR2 YFSETQ. CDR3 amino acids: CASSSDPSSYNEQFF. The CDR3 DNA sequence: TGTGCCAGCAGCTCGGACCCGAGCTCCTACAATGAGCAGTTCTTC.

This clonotype was counted ten times or more. The V and J genes are TRBV12-3 or TRBV12-4 and TRBJ2-1; 10 positions match TRBD2. V dropped 3 bases and J dropped 10; count of bases not matched to a gene: 9. The CDR3 is 15 amino acids. This chain's CDR3 is CASSFFLAGVGEQFF. In DNA form, the CDR3 reads TGTGCCAGCAGTTTCTTTCTAGCGGGAGTGGGGGAGCAGTTCTTC.

This clonotype was counted between two and nine times. The chain links TRBV11-2 to TRBJ2-1, with 8 nucleotides matching TRBD2. Germline CDR1 reads SGHAT; CDR2 reads FQNNGV. The CDR3 consists of 15 residues. The V gene end was trimmed by 5 bases and the J gene end by 7 bases; junction bases not matched to a gene: 10. The CDR3: CASSPQLAAGNEQFF. Written as DNA, the CDR3 is TGTGCCAGCAGCCCCCAACTAGCGGCGGGAAATGAGCAGTTCTTC.

This clonotype has at least ten counts. This chain uses TRBV12-3 or TRBV12-4 with TRBJ1-3, with unresolved D. V was shortened by 7 bases and J by 4 bases, with 17 bases between the two germline ends. The CDR3 sequence is 15 residues long. The CDR3 region is CASNQRSGPGNTIYF. The CDR3 DNA sequence: TGTGCCAGCAACCAGAGGTCCGGCCCGGGAAACACCATATATTTT.